Sequencing of this T cell receptor (beta chain) was carried out in a study of spatial heterogeneity in lung cancer. Study summary: The count of detected beta-chain sequences consistently exceeded that of alpha-chain sequences. Broader study findings: In blood, ubiquitous expanded tumor TCRs appeared more at resection than follow-up.

Of note for this clonotype: Its antigen is undetermined.

TCRdb redid the calling of the 5' RACE reads with MiXCR, one entry per CDR3 protein. In the table there are approximately 44,000 distinct CDR3 sequences, approximately 15% of which are singletons. CDR1 WNHNN and CDR2 SYGVQD come from the germline V gene (reference sequence). CDR3 size: 15 residues. Trimming at V came to 5 bases and at J to 2 bases, leaving 3 bases not matched to a gene. Time point here: sample taken at primary tumor resection. The 72 donors had untreated early-stage non-small cell lung cancer. Whole RNA came from tumor, nontumor lung or frozen PBMC and was sequenced without being sorted.

This TCR came from a male donor with early-stage non-small cell lung cancer. The sample was PBMCs, taken at surgery. The chain combines TRBV10-1 with TRBJ2-1; 10 nucleotides line up with TRBD2. CDR3 sequence: CASSPSGRTYNEQFF. As DNA, the CDR3 is TGCGCCAGCAGTCCTAGCGGGAGAACCTACAATGAGCAGTTCTTC.